The clone carrying this T cell receptor beta chain has a count of ten or more. As yet, its antigen is unknown. V gave up 0 bases and J gave up 0 bases, with 13 bases separating them. The germline CDR1 and CDR2 sequences are SGHKS and YYEKEE (reference sequence). This CDR3 is 16 amino acids long. These data originate in a study of identical twins. Points from the study as a whole: Within cord blood, abundant beta clonotypes carried fewer insertions, but memory repertoires showed no such trend. In monozygotic twins, models underestimated the sharing of out-of-frame TCR alpha.

Using its own MiXCR run on the 5' RACE reads, TCRdb lists one record per CDR3 protein. The sample consists of approximately 190,000 distinct CDR3 sequences, 15% of them appearing once. These records were also assigned to another study, of T cells expressing NK-cell markers.

The sequence came from a woman under 30 in good health. The sample consisted of CD8+ T cells sorted from blood. This chain connects TRBV5-5 to TRBJ2-7; D gene unclear. This CDR3 reads CASSLEIAQSSYEQYF. The CDR3 DNA is TGTGCCAGCAGCTTGGAGATCGCCCAAAGCTCCTACGAGCAGTACTTC.